This TCR beta chain was sequenced during a study of Tregs in tolerant kidney transplant recipients. Across the whole study: The nonmyeloablative bone marrow transplants came from related graft donors, with transient mixed chimerism.

Assay: immunoSEQ multiplex PCR; the TCRdb copy retains only in-frame clones and omits some. Across about 48,000 clones, the top ten clones capture roughly 0.8% of the sample. The V gene lost 5 bases and the J gene lost 2 bases, with 13 bases spanning the gap. CDR1 is SGHTA, CDR2 FQGNSA, per germline. The CDR3 runs 14 residues. In regard to this clone: The target antigen is unknown. The read terminates 3 residues ahead of where the CDR3 ends, so the germline J gene completes it.

Points from the study as a whole: Some patients' samples used different primers over time, so nucleotide sequences weren't comparable. Antigen-driven expansion was suggested because donor-specific Tregs expanded more than all Tregs in tolerant patients. Biological reproducibility was not directly addressed in this study.

The clonotype comes from a human donor who received a combined kidney and bone marrow transplant. The material sequenced was CD4+ T cells from blood, taken before the transplant. The rearrangement joins TRBV7-2 to TRBJ2-7; D perhaps matches TRBD1 (5 bases). The CDR3 loop reads CASSPTQGAYEQYF. Partial CDR3 DNA: TGTGCCAGCAGCCCTACCCAGGGTGCCTACGAG.